This T cell receptor (beta chain) was recorded in a study of blood T cell repertoires in COVID-19. The protocol was immunoSEQ multiplex PCR, while the TCRdb copy is restricted to in-frame clones and leaves out a portion. Among roughly 120,000 clones listed, 65% to 85% were seen once. Per germline, CDR1 SGHKS and CDR2 YYEKEE (reference sequence). The CDR3 covers 15 residues. The junction had 10 bases not matched to a gene; V was cut back by 3 bases and J by 6 bases. Sequencing was carried out using peripheral blood. This sequence was found in a man aged 45-60 years with acute or convalescent COVID-19. V and J are TRBV5-5 and TRBJ2-7; TRBD1 matches at 9 bases. The CDR3 spells CASSWGQGTTAEQYF. CDR3 in DNA: TGTGCCAGCAGCTGGGGACAGGGTACAACGGCCGAGCAGTACTTC.